One sample yielded the 19 T cell receptor beta chains listed below, sequenced in a study of cytomegalovirus exposure and HLA in healthy donors. The PCR contained 60 Vbeta and 13 Jbeta primers. Using immunoSEQ multiplex PCR, the repertoire was profiled, and TCRdb retains in-frame clones only, with some absent. The table counts 100,000 to 150,000 clones; approximately 2.6% lies in the top ten. The material sequenced was PBMCs. All receptors derive from a man aged 25 to 45 in good health and CMV-seronegative.

This chain uses TRBV29-1 with TRBJ1-1, with D possibly being TRBD1 (6 bases). The CDR3 runs to 13 residues. CDR1 is SQVTM, CDR2 ANQGSEA, per germline. The germline V and J ends were trimmed by 4 bases and 0 bases, with 9 bases remaining between them. CDR3 DNA: TGCAGCGTTGTAGGGACACTGAACACTGAAGCTTTCTTT. It encodes CSVVGTLNTEAFF.

This chain connects TRBV28 to TRBJ2-7, with TRBD1 matching over 10 bases. CDR1 is MDHEN and CDR2 is SYDVKM in the germline V gene. V lost 2 bases, J lost 6 bases, and 4 bases stayed unmatched. The CDR3 is 14 residues long. The CDR3 is CASSLGDRGVEQYF. The CDR3 DNA reads TGTGCCAGCAGTTTAGGGGACAGGGGTGTCGAGCAGTACTTC. Looking up the rest from reference TRBV28 and TRBJ2-7 gives the full variable domain: DVKVTQSSRYLVKRTGEKVFLECVQDMDHENMFWYRQDPGLGLRLIYFSYDVKMKEKGDIPEGYSVSREKKERFSLILESASTNQTSMYLCASSLGDRGVEQYFGPGTRLTVT.

The chain employs TRBV13 and TRBJ2-7; 7 bases are a match to TRBD2. CDR3 size: 15 residues. The germline V gene has CDR1 PRHDT and CDR2 FYEKMQ (reference sequence). With V trimmed by 3 bases and J by 2 bases, 7 bases remained unmatched. The CDR3 here is CASSFGGAGAYEQYF. CDR3 coding DNA: TGTGCCAGCAGCTTCGGGGGTGCGGGGGCCTACGAGCAGTACTTC.

V gene TRBV28 combines with J gene TRBJ2-1, with D perhaps TRBD1 (6 bases). V was pared by 6 bases and J by 10 bases, with 10 bases between. The CDR3 is 11 amino acids. Germline CDR1 is MDHEN and CDR2 is SYDVKM. The CDR3 DNA sequence: TGTGCCAGCAGCCTTGACAGGGAGCAGTTCTTC. Protein: CASSLDREQFF.

The J gene is TRBJ2-7, the V gene TRBV4-1; no reliable D call. The CDR3 has 14 amino acids. Germline CDR1 reads MGHRA; CDR2 reads YSYEKL. Trimming took 1 base from V and 0 from J, leaving 7 bases between them. CDR3 amino acids: CASSQVYTSYEQYF. CDR3 in DNA: TGCGCCAGCAGCCAAGTGTACACCTCCTACGAGCAGTACTTC.

V and J are TRBV5-6 and TRBJ1-5; D unresolved. Germline V gene lookup returns CDR1 SGHDT and CDR2 YYEEEE. The CDR3 has 19 residues. The V and J ends lost 0 bases and 0 bases respectively, with 19 bases between them. CDR3 amino acids: CASSLDSTEPKYSNQPQHF. CDR3 DNA: TGTGCCAGCAGCTTGGATAGTACAGAGCCGAAGTATAGCAATCAGCCCCAGCATTTT. The full variable domain, its missing parts supplied by reference TRBV5-6 and TRBJ1-5, is DAGVTQSPTHLIKTRGQQVTLRCSPKSGHDTVSWYQQALGQGPQFIFQYYEEEERQRGNFPDRFSGHQFPNYSSELNVNALLLGDSALYLCASSLDSTEPKYSNQPQHFGDGTRLSIL.

V usage is TRBV11-2 and J usage is TRBJ2-1; perhaps TRBD1 as D (6 bases). CDR1 is SGHAT, CDR2 FQNNGV, per germline. Trimming left V 1 base short and J 4 bases short, with 11 bases between. This CDR3 is built from 15 residues. This CDR3 reads CASSLVGDTYNEQFF. CDR3 in DNA: TGTGCCAGCAGCTTAGTGGGGGACACTTACAATGAGCAGTTCTTC.

The V call is TRBV28, the J call TRBJ1-1; 9 positions match TRBD1. The CDR3 runs 11 residues. Germline values: CDR1 MDHEN, CDR2 SYDVKM. Germline trimming cut 5 bases from V and 11 bases from J; bases unmatched to any gene: 3. Here the CDR3 reads CASSRTGEAFF. The DNA of the CDR3 is TGTGCCAGCAGTAGGACAGGGGAGGCTTTCTTT.

The chain links TRBV10-3 to TRBJ1-3; 11 positions match TRBD1. J lost 7 bases, V lost 0 bases, and 8 bases had no gene match. This CDR3 is built from 17 residues. Germline V gene sequence: CDR1 ENHRY, CDR2 SYGVKD. CDR3 amino acids: CAISESGQGELRNTIYF. CDR3 nucleotides: TGTGCCATCAGTGAGTCGGGACAGGGGGAACTTCGCAACACCATATATTTT.

The chain joins TRBV6-1 to TRBJ2-7; D possibly corresponds to TRBD1 (5 bases). CDR1 MNHNS and CDR2 SASEGT come from the germline V gene. V lost 6 bases and J 3 bases, leaving 12 bases between the germline ends. The CDR3 totals 13 residues. The CDR3 here is CASSGHSYYEQYF. Here the CDR3 DNA reads TGTGCCAGCAGCGGACACAGTTACTACGAGCAGTACTTC.

The chain combines TRBV28 with TRBJ1-5, with no clear D. The germline CDR1 and CDR2 sequences are MDHEN and SYDVKM. The CDR3 totals 15 residues. Deletions cut 1 base from V and 6 bases from J, with 13 bases between. The CDR3 spells CASSLSGRGGQPQHF. The CDR3 DNA follows: TGTGCCAGCAGTTTATCAGGACGGGGTGGTCAGCCCCAGCATTTT.

This chain links TRBV29-1 with TRBJ1-1; possible D gene TRBD1, 6 bases. CDR1 is SQVTM, CDR2 ANQGSEA, per germline. With 4 bases removed from V and 11 bases from J, the gap between germline ends came to 20 bases. This CDR3 has 13 amino acids. DNA of the CDR3: TGCAGCGTTGGGGCTCAGGGGACCCCTTTGGCTTTCTTT. This encodes CSVGAQGTPLAFF.

With respect to this clone: Other DNA sequences of this sample code for an identical CDR3. CDR3 sequence reads: CAISDSGEGVEQYF. The CDR3 nucleotides read TGTGCCATCAGTGATTCGGGGGAGGGAGTAGAGCAGTACTTC. V usage is TRBV10-3 and J usage is TRBJ2-7; 7 bases match TRBD2. The V gene end was trimmed by 3 bases and the J gene end by 7 bases; junction bases not matched to a gene: 9. This CDR3 has 14 residues. Germline V gives CDR1 ENHRY, CDR2 SYGVKD.

This chain links TRBV30 with TRBJ2-1; D remains unclear. CDR3 length: 13 amino acids. The V end was cut by 1 base, the J end by 6 bases, with 10 bases between. CDR1 and CDR2 from the germline V gene are GTSNPN and SVGIG (reference sequence). The CDR3 protein is CAWSDLTPNEQFF. In nucleotides, the CDR3 is TGTGCCTGGAGTGACTTGACTCCCAATGAGCAGTTCTTC.

In DNA form, the CDR3 reads TGTGCCAGCAGCCTAGTTCCCTACGAGCAGTACTTC. Translation: CASSLVPYEQYF. J is TRBJ2-5 and V is TRBV25-1; D uncertain. The J call may not be correct, given that the DNA end is closer to TRBJ2-7. In germline, CDR1 is MGHDK, CDR2 SYGVNS. This CDR3 region has 12 residues.

V is TRBV28 and J is TRBJ1-1; 8 bases match TRBD1. The CDR3 loop spans 13 amino acids. V was clipped by 6 bases and J by 4 bases; unmatched bases: 4. The germline gives CDR1 MDHEN, CDR2 SYDVKM. The CDR3 nucleotides are TGTGCCAGCAGAACAGGGGGGAGCACTGAAGCTTTCTTT. Amino acids: CASRTGGSTEAFF.

The rearrangement uses TRBV2 and TRBJ1-5; 9 positions agree with TRBD1. With 7 bases clipped from V and 7 bases from J, the junction kept 8 bases outside the gene matches. This CDR3 has 14 residues. The germline CDR1 and CDR2 sequences are SNHLY and FYNNEI. Here the CDR3 DNA reads TGTGCCAGCACCCGGACAGGGGTCCGGCAGCCCCAGCATTTT. It codes for CASTRTGVRQPQHF.

This sequence joins TRBV7-9 and TRBJ1-1; D ambiguous. V lost 5 bases and J lost 3, with 16 bases in between. Germline CDR1 reads SEHNR; CDR2 reads FQNEAQ (reference sequence). The CDR3 has 15 residues. CDR3 loop: CASSRESPTDTEAFF. CDR3 coding DNA: TGTGCCAGCAGCCGAGAATCCCCAACGGACACTGAAGCTTTCTTT.

On this clone: The sample holds other DNA sequences that translate to the same CDR3. V usage is TRBV6-4 and J usage is TRBJ2-3, with a weak D call TRBD2 (6 bases). This CDR3 contains 15 residues. V dropped 2 bases and J dropped 0 bases, with 9 bases sitting between them. The germline V gene encodes CDR1 MRHNA and CDR2 SNTAGT. CDR3 amino acids: CASSDSAGSTDTQYF. The DNA for the CDR3 is TGTGCCAGCAGTGACAGTGCGGGAAGCACAGATACGCAGTATTTT.